These 10 T cell receptor beta chains share one sample of origin, sequenced in a study of T-cell reconstitution after alpha-beta-depleted transplantation in children. Unique molecular identifiers tagged the TCRbeta library. One entry per CDR3 protein results from TCRdb running MiXCR on the PCR reads. This sample carries 700,000 to 950,000 distinct CDR3 sequences, roughly 15% of them seen once, and the ten largest clones take around 4.5%. The source material was PBMCs, mostly from graft donor cells, sampled 360 days after TCRalphabeta/CD19-depleted stem cell transplant. These receptors all come from a male patient between 5 and 17 years old who had a stem cell transplant for acute lymphoblastic leukemia, so the T cells may come from the graft donor.

This clonotype turned up a few times. V gene TRBV20-1 combines with J gene TRBJ2-4; TRBD1 might be the D (5 bases). Germline CDR1 is DFQATT and CDR2 is SNEGSKA (reference sequence). The ends were cut back, 3 bases at V and 6 bases at J, with 12 bases in the middle. This CDR3 has 13 amino acids. The CDR3 coding sequence is TGCAGTGCTAGGAAGGACACTGTAAACATTCAGTACTTC. This codes for CSARKDTVNIQYF.

To note about this clonotype: The DNA is left out, because the CDR3 cannot be placed on it with certainty; the CDR3 is given as TCRdb lists it. V and J are TRBV2 and TRBJ2-2; the table's TRBD2 call for D was not verified on the DNA. The CDR3 is made up of 16 amino acids, end residues included. Per the germline V gene, CDR1 is SNHLY and CDR2 is FYNNEI. CDR3 sequence: CASTIVGTGNTGELVF.

The chain links TRBV7-9 to TRBJ2-3; 8 nucleotides line up with TRBD2. The CDR3 contains 15 residues. The germline V gene encodes CDR1 SEHNR and CDR2 FQNEAQ (reference sequence). With V trimmed by 3 bases and J by 2 bases, 4 bases remained unmatched. The chain's CDR3 is CASSLISGVTDTQYF. The CDR3 DNA reads as TGTGCCAGCAGCTTGATTAGCGGGGTCACAGATACGCAGTATTTT.

This clonotype was detected ten times or more. The chain employs TRBV20-1 and TRBJ2-1; 9 bases fit TRBD2. This CDR3 spans 14 amino acids. CDR1 is DFQATT and CDR2 is SNEGSKA in the germline V gene (reference sequence). V gave up 3 bases and J gave up 5 bases; unmatched junction bases: 5. The CDR3 spells CSARAAGGDNEQFF. CDR3 nucleotides: TGCAGTGCTAGGGCGGCGGGAGGGGACAATGAGCAGTTCTTC.

This clonotype was counted many times. The chain couples TRBV5-1 to TRBJ2-7; D is undetermined. Deletions cut 4 bases from V and 0 bases from J, with 17 bases between. The CDR3 is made up of 16 amino acids. Germline CDR1 SGHRS, CDR2 YFSETQ. CDR3 coding DNA: TGCGCCAGCAGCACCAAACAGTTTTTTAGCTCCTACGAGCAGTACTTC. It encodes CASSTKQFFSSYEQYF.

This chain uses TRBV7-2 with TRBJ1-2, with D unresolved. This CDR3 is 16 amino acids long. CDR1 and CDR2 from the germline V gene are SGHTA and FQGNSA. The V and J ends lost 5 bases and 4 bases respectively, with 20 bases between them. CDR3 sequence: CASSQTGPPISYGYTF. The CDR3 DNA reads as TGTGCCAGCAGCCAAACCGGGCCCCCGATAAGCTATGGCTACACCTTC.

This clonotype was detected ten times or more. This chain joins TRBV15 and TRBJ2-5; D is unclear. The length of the CDR3 is 11 residues. Germline CDR1 reads LNHNV; CDR2 reads YYDKDF (reference sequence). The ends were cut back, 5 bases at V and 5 bases at J, with 6 bases in the middle. The CDR3 sequence is CATSPGETQYF. The CDR3 nucleotides read TGTGCCACCAGCCCAGGCGAGACCCAGTACTTC.

Ten or more counts support this clonotype. The chain links TRBV7-3 to TRBJ1-1; TRBD1 matches at 10 bases. Germline V CDR1 and CDR2: SGHTA, FQGTGA. The CDR3 contains 15 residues. Trimming cost V 5 bases and J 4 bases; bases outside gene matches: 7. The CDR3 loop is CASSLTGGAGTEAFF. CDR3 DNA sequence: TGTGCCAGCAGCCTGACAGGGGGCGCCGGCACTGAAGCTTTCTTT. Based on the CDR3 plus reference TRBV7-3 and TRBJ1-1, the full variable domain is GAGVSQTPSNKVTEKGKYVELRCDPISGHTALYWYRQSLGQGPEFLIYFQGTGAADDSGLPNDRFFAVRPEGSVSTLKIQRTERGDSAVYLCASSLTGGAGTEAFFGQGTRLTVV.

This clonotype was counted many times. V usage is TRBV12-3 or TRBV12-4 and J usage is TRBJ2-7; D possibly corresponds to TRBD2 (6 bases). V was shortened by 6 bases and J by 0 bases, with 15 bases between the two germline ends. The CDR3 covers 15 residues. In DNA form, the CDR3 reads TGTGCCAGCAGCTTGCCGGGACTCGTCTCCTACGAGCAGTACTTC. This codes for CASSLPGLVSYEQYF.

The chain is built from TRBV19 and TRBJ2-3, with 9 bases identical to TRBD2. The CDR3 sequence is 16 residues long. After removal of 4 bases from V and 10 bases from J, the junction contained 15 bases not matched to a gene. Germline V gives CDR1 LNHDA, CDR2 SQIVND (reference sequence). CDR3 region: CASSKKLGTAGGAQYF. The DNA for the CDR3 is TGTGCCAGTAGTAAAAAACTGGGGACAGCGGGAGGAGCGCAGTATTTT.